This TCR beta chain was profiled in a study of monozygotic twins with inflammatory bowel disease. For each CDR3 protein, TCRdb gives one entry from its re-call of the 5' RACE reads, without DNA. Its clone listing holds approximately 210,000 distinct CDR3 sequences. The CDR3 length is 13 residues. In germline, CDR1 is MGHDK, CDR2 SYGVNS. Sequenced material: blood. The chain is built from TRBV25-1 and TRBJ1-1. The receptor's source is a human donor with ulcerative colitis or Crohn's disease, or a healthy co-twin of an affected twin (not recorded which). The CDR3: CASSQEWVAEAFF.